Listed below are T cell receptor beta chains from one sample, sequenced in a study of blood T cell repertoires in COVID-19. The data were produced by immunoSEQ multiplex PCR, yet TCRdb's version contains in-frame clones alone and is incomplete. The table records about 180,000 clones, 80% to 90% of them present only once. The sequencing sample was made of peripheral blood. The receptor source for this set is a woman aged 45-60 years with acute or convalescent COVID-19. Each CDR3 is given with its conserved first and last residue. Fields, in order: CDR3 DNA, CDR3 protein, J gene, V gene, clone size, D gene. A D gene is named only where the DNA matches it firmly. Rows give clone size only sometimes, using once, few, many, or a class for an expanded clone.

TGTGCCAGCAGTGGGGGCGATAATTCACCCCTCCACTTT,CASSGGDNSPLHF,TRBJ1-6,TRBV9,.,.
TGTGCCAGCAGTACTAGCGGGAGCGACAGTGAGCAGTTCTTC,CASSTSGSDSEQFF,TRBJ2-1,TRBV2,.,TRBD2
TGTGCCACCAGCTCCACCAGGGCAGCAACTAATGAAAAACTGTTTTTT,CATSSTRAATNEKLFF,TRBJ1-4,TRBV15,.,.
TGCGCCAGCAGTGAGAGCGGGGGGGCCGGCGGGGAGCTGTTTTTT,CASSESGGAGGELFF,TRBJ2-2,TRBV10-2,.,TRBD2
TGCGCCAGCAGCCGGGTGTTAGGGGGTGAGACCCAGTACTTC,CASSRVLGGETQYF,TRBJ2-5,TRBV5-1,.,.
TGTGCCATCCTTGGAGCAGGGGGCTATGGCTACACCTTC,CAILGAGGYGYTF,TRBJ1-2,TRBV10-3,.,TRBD1
TGCGCCAGCAGCCAAGACTGGAGCGGGGGGGCGCAGACCCAGTACTTC,CASSQDWSGGAQTQYF,TRBJ2-5,TRBV4-3,.,TRBD2
TGTGCCACCAGGGACTCGGCTGGAAACACCATATATTTT,CATRDSAGNTIYF,TRBJ1-3,TRBV6-5,.,.
TGTGCCAGCAGCCAAGAGCAGGGATACTATGGCTACACCTTC,CASSQEQGYYGYTF,TRBJ1-2,TRBV3-1/TRBV3-2,.,.
TGTGCCAGCTCCGACAGACCCTCTGGAAACACCATATATTTT,CASSDRPSGNTIYF,TRBJ1-3,TRBV18,once,.
TGTGCCAGCAGCCAAGGCCCGAGGGCAAGGTCCTACAATGAGCAGTTCTTC,CASSQGPRARSYNEQFF,TRBJ2-1,TRBV14,.,.
TGTGCCAGCAGTCTGACAGGCACTGAAGCTTTCTTT,CASSLTGTEAFF,TRBJ1-1,TRBV12-3/TRBV12-4,.,.
TGTGCCAGCAGCACGACAGGGAGGTCTGAAGCTTTCTTT,CASSTTGRSEAFF,TRBJ1-1,TRBV21-1,.,.
TGTGCCAGCAGTCCGCTACAGGAGCCCTATGGCTACACCTTC,CASSPLQEPYGYTF,TRBJ1-2,TRBV27,.,.
TGTGCCAGCAGCAAAAGTTTGGCAGGTGATCAGCCCCAGCATTTT,CASSKSLAGDQPQHF,TRBJ1-5,TRBV21-1,.,.
TGTGCCAGCATTCGATTCGGGGGGAATACGCAGTATTTT,CASIRFGGNTQYF,TRBJ2-3,TRBV12-3/TRBV12-4,.,TRBD2
TGTGCCAGCAGCCTCACCAACCAGGCCTATGGCTACACCTTC,CASSLTNQAYGYTF,TRBJ1-2,TRBV7-2,.,.
TGTGCCAGCGGTAAACAGGGGCAGCAGGATGGCTACACCTTC,CASGKQGQQDGYTF,TRBJ1-2,TRBV2,.,TRBD1
TGTGCCAGCAGCTTAGCGCGGTCCGAGCTTGAGCAGTTCTTC,CASSLARSELEQFF,TRBJ2-1,TRBV7-2,.,.
TGTGCCAGCAGCTTTGGGCATGGGCAGTATTTT,CASSFGHGQYF,TRBJ2-3,TRBV7-2,.,.
TGTGCCAGCAGTTATCAGGGTCCCTACGAGCAGTACTTC,CASSYQGPYEQYF,TRBJ2-7,TRBV6-5,once,.
TGTGCCAGCATCGGGGGGGCGGGCACTGAAGCTTTCTTT,CASIGGAGTEAFF,TRBJ1-1,TRBV7-6,.,.
TGCGCCAGCAGCTGGGGACAGGGAGGAGGTACTGAAGCTTTCTTT,CASSWGQGGGTEAFF,TRBJ1-1,TRBV5-1,.,TRBD1
TGTGCCAGCAGGCTTACAGCCTCTGGAAACACCATATATTTT,CASRLTASGNTIYF,TRBJ1-3,TRBV11-2,.,.
TGCGCCAGCAGCCCCTGGGACAGGGGGGACTATGGCTACACCTTC,CASSPWDRGDYGYTF,TRBJ1-2,TRBV5-1,.,TRBD1